The 6 T cell receptor beta chains below all came from one sample that was sequenced in a study of blood T cell repertoires in COVID-19. Clones were sequenced by immunoSEQ multiplex PCR, and TCRdb holds only the in-frame ones, with some missing. Here the sample spans roughly 700,000 clones, around 89% being singletons. The sequenced sample was peripheral blood. The receptor set was obtained from a woman younger than 35 with acute or convalescent COVID-19.

CDR3 region: CASSSGVWRQNSYEQYF. Written as DNA, the CDR3 is TGTGCCAGCAGTTCAGGGGTGTGGCGTCAGAACTCCTACGAGCAGTACTTC. This chain links TRBV28 with TRBJ2-7; D perhaps matches TRBD1 (6 bases). V was trimmed by 4 bases and J by 0 bases, leaving 19 bases between them. CDR1 MDHEN and CDR2 SYDVKM come from the germline V gene. CDR3 length equals 17 residues.

The CDR3 here is CASSTGGRELHEQYF. CDR3 DNA: TGCGCCAGCAGCACCGGGGGGCGAGAGTTACACGAGCAGTACTTC. The chain couples TRBV5-1 to TRBJ2-7, with D maybe TRBD2 (7 bases). The CDR3 spans 15 residues. Per germline, CDR1 SGHRS and CDR2 YFSETQ. V shed 4 bases and J shed 5 bases, with 19 bases lying between them.

The chain is built from TRBV4-1 and TRBJ2-2; D perhaps matches TRBD2 (6 bases). V was clipped by 5 bases and J by 5 bases, with 18 bases between them. The CDR3 has 16 residues. CDR1 is MGHRA, CDR2 YSYEKL, per germline. CDR3 DNA sequence: TGCGCCAGCAGCTCAGGCCCGGGAGAGCTAACCGGGGAGCTGTTTTTT. Translated, it gives CASSSGPGELTGELFF.

The J gene is TRBJ1-5, the V gene TRBV6-2 or TRBV6-3; no definite D call. The CDR3 is made up of 15 amino acids. Germline CDR1 is MNHEY and CDR2 is SVGEGT. Between the trimmed V and J ends, which lost 3 bases and 4 bases, there was a span of 13 bases. CDR3 in DNA: TGTGCCAGCAGTTATAGACGGGATGGGAATCAGCCCCAGCATTTT. It specifies CASSYRRDGNQPQHF.

This clone was recorded only once. The chain has TRBV9 and TRBJ1-2; TRBD1 matches at 7 bases. The CDR3 is 15 residues long. Germline V gene data show CDR1 as SGDLS and CDR2 as YYNGEE. V lost 0 bases to trimming and J lost 6 bases; unmatched junction nucleotides: 8. CDR3 residues: CASSVGAGGMDGYTF. As DNA, the CDR3 is TGTGCCAGCAGCGTAGGGGCAGGGGGGATGGATGGCTACACCTTC.

V gene TRBV27 combines with J gene TRBJ2-7; no firm D call. V lost 2 bases, J lost 2 bases, and 10 bases lay in between. Germline CDR1 and CDR2: MNHEY and SMNVEV (reference sequence). The CDR3 has 14 residues. The CDR3 DNA is TGTGCCAGCAGTTTACGGCAGCGTCCCTACGAGCAGTACTTC. It encodes CASSLRQRPYEQYF.